This T cell receptor beta chain emerged from a study of blood T cell repertoires in COVID-19. Germline V CDR1 and CDR2: MNHNY, SVGAGI (reference sequence). V was clipped by 5 bases and J by 6 bases; unmatched bases: 5. CDR3 size: 15 residues. The repertoire was sequenced with immunoSEQ multiplex PCR; TCRdb's copy has only in-frame clones and lacks some. Of 330,000 or so clones detected, 80% to 90% appear once; the ten largest clones hold approximately 1.9%. What was sequenced was PBMCs or T cells enriched from blood (not recorded which). The sequence was obtained from a man aged 40-55 years in a cohort exposed to, infected with or recovered from COVID-19 (not recorded which). The V and J genes are TRBV6-6 and TRBJ1-6, with 9 positions matching TRBD1. The CDR3 sequence: CASSPGTGPNSPLHF. The CDR3 DNA follows: TGTGCCAGCAGTCCCGGGACAGGGCCTAATTCACCCCTCCACTTT.